Shown below are 32 T cell receptor beta chains from a single sample sequenced in a study of technical replicates of blood from several donors. Assay: immunoSEQ multiplex PCR; the TCRdb copy retains only in-frame clones and omits some. The sample records approximately 51,000 clones, around 93% being singletons. Sequenced input: PBMCs. The receptors derive from a human donor in good health. Some clones in this sample may be carry-over from other donors' samples.

V and J are TRBV5-4 and TRBJ2-2; 9 positions agree with TRBD2. The V gene end was trimmed by 2 bases and the J gene end by 7 bases; junction bases not matched to a gene: 6. CDR3 length equals 15 residues. CDR1 is SGHNT, CDR2 YYREEE, per germline (reference sequence). CDR3 sequence reads: CASSFAGGRGGELFF. The CDR3 DNA is TGTGCCAGCAGCTTTGCGGGAGGGCGAGGCGGGGAGCTGTTTTTT.

J is TRBJ2-1 and V is TRBV4-3, with TRBD2 identical over 8 bases. Per the germline V gene, CDR1 is LGHNA and CDR2 is YSLEER. This CDR3 is 16 amino acids long. Germline trimming cut 3 bases from V and 0 bases from J; bases unmatched to any gene: 4. The CDR3 is CASSQYAGGSYNEQFF. CDR3 DNA sequence: TGCGCCAGCAGCCAGTATGCGGGGGGCTCCTACAATGAGCAGTTCTTC.

This clone was detected once. The chain has TRBV6-5 and TRBJ1-2, with 7 bases fitting TRBD1. Per germline, CDR1 MNHEY and CDR2 SVGAGI. The CDR3 has 13 amino acids. J gave up 8 bases and V 2 bases, and 5 bases lay outside the gene matches. The CDR3 region is CASSYRDSRGYTF. CDR3 DNA: TGTGCCAGCAGTTACAGGGACAGCAGAGGCTACACCTTC.

This chain uses TRBV6-6 with TRBJ1-3, with TRBD1 as a possible D gene (5 bases). CDR3 length: 14 residues. Germline V gives CDR1 MNHNY, CDR2 SVGAGI (reference sequence). Trimming took off 2 bases at V and 3 bases at J, with 8 bases between the two ends. The CDR3 protein is CASSYVRDGNTIYF. The CDR3 DNA reads TGTGCCAGCAGTTACGTCAGGGATGGAAACACCATATATTTT.

This clone was counted a single time. The chain has TRBV7-9 and TRBJ2-7; 11 bases are a match to TRBD2. This CDR3 comprises 16 residues. Germline V gene data show CDR1 as SEHNR and CDR2 as FQNEAQ (reference sequence). The trim removed 5 bases at V and 0 bases at J, leaving 6 bases unmatched. The CDR3 region is CASSTTSGGNSYEQYF. In nucleotides, the CDR3 is TGTGCCAGCAGCACAACTAGCGGGGGAAACTCCTACGAGCAGTACTTC.

The genes are TRBV4-3 and TRBJ2-1; 12 nucleotides agree with TRBD2. The germline V gene encodes CDR1 LGHNA and CDR2 YSLEER. The CDR3 consists of 17 residues. V was pared by 1 base and J by 6 bases, with 7 bases of the junction left unmatched. CDR3 sequence (DNA): TGCGCCAGCAGCCAAGTGGCTAGCGGGAGGGGGGGCAATGAGCAGTTCTTC. Its translation is CASSQVASGRGGNEQFF.

The CDR3, as DNA: TGCAGTGCCGCAGGGGGGTACGAGCAGTACTTC. The encoded protein is CSAAGGYEQYF. The chain carries TRBV20-1 and TRBJ2-7, with D maybe TRBD1 (7 bases). The CDR3 is 11 residues long. Deletions cut 6 bases from V and 4 bases from J, with 10 bases between. Germline V gives CDR1 DFQATT, CDR2 SNEGSKA (reference sequence).

The chain combines TRBV2 with TRBJ2-5; D perhaps matches TRBD2 (5 bases). The CDR3 has 13 residues. Germline lookup yields CDR1 SNHLY and CDR2 FYNNEI. V dropped 8 bases and J dropped 2 bases, with 12 bases sitting between them. CDR3 loop: CASLDYPQETQYF. The CDR3 DNA reads TGTGCCAGCCTAGACTACCCACAAGAGACCCAGTACTTC.

This clone was picked up a small number of times. The rearrangement links TRBV15 to TRBJ2-6; a weak D match, TRBD1 (5 bases). With 0 bases removed from V and 0 bases from J, the gap between germline ends came to 6 bases. This CDR3 comprises 16 residues. Looked up from germline, CDR1 is LNHNV and CDR2 is YYDKDF (reference sequence). The CDR3 sequence is CATSRDRGSGANVLTF. Written as DNA, the CDR3 is TGTGCCACCAGCAGAGATAGGGGCTCTGGGGCCAACGTCCTGACTTTC.

The chain employs TRBV4-2 and TRBJ2-1; possibly TRBD2 for D (6 bases). This CDR3 contains 15 residues. Germline V gene lookup returns CDR1 LGHNA and CDR2 YNFKEQ. The germline V and J ends were trimmed by 0 bases and 4 bases, with 10 bases remaining between them. As DNA, the CDR3 is TGTGCCAGCAGCCAAGATCGGCTAGCGTACAATGAGCAGTTCTTC. This sequence encodes CASSQDRLAYNEQFF.

V usage is TRBV19 and J usage is TRBJ2-7, with a weak D call TRBD2 (6 bases). The germline gives CDR1 LNHDA, CDR2 SQIVND (reference sequence). CDR3 length: 14 residues. V shed 3 bases and J shed 6 bases, with 15 bases lying between them. CDR3 region: CASSMGFGGGEQYF. CDR3 nucleotide sequence: TGTGCCAGTAGTATGGGATTCGGGGGAGGCGAGCAGTACTTC. Full variable domain (outside the CDR3, taken from reference TRBV19 and TRBJ2-7): DGGITQSPKYLFRKEGQNVTLSCEQNLNHDAMYWYRQDPGQGLRLIYYSQIVNDFQKGDIAEGYSVSREKKESFPLTVTSAQKNPTAFYLCASSMGFGGGEQYFGPGTRLTVT.

This rearrangement joins TRBV11-2 to TRBJ1-6; D unclear. The V and J ends lost 1 base and 6 bases respectively, with 7 bases between them. Germline V gene lookup returns CDR1 SGHAT and CDR2 FQNNGV. The CDR3 sequence is 14 residues long. The CDR3 sequence: CASSLGLSNSPLHF. CDR3 sequence (DNA): TGTGCCAGCAGCTTAGGCCTGAGTAATTCACCCCTCCACTTT.

J is TRBJ1-1 and V is TRBV29-1, with D hard to call. CDR1 and CDR2 (germline): SQVTM, ANQGSEA. This CDR3 is 8 amino acids long. Trimming cost V 3 bases and J 10 bases, with 3 bases left between them. The CDR3 here is CSVEAAFF. In DNA form, the CDR3 reads TGCAGCGTTGAGGCAGCTTTCTTT.

V and J are TRBV4-1 and TRBJ2-1; 13 bases map to TRBD2. Germline V gene sequence: CDR1 MGHRA, CDR2 YSYEKL. The trim removed 0 bases at V and 3 bases at J, leaving 5 bases unmatched. This CDR3 contains 18 residues. CDR3 in DNA: TGCGCCAGCAGCCAAGAGGGACTAGCGGGGCTCAACTACAATGAGCAGTTCTTC. This translates into CASSQEGLAGLNYNEQFF.

This chain connects TRBV27 to TRBJ1-5; 7 bases align to TRBD1. The trim removed 5 bases at V and 6 bases at J, leaving 7 bases unmatched. Germline V gene data show CDR1 as MNHEY and CDR2 as SMNVEV (reference sequence). The CDR3 sequence is 14 residues long. CDR3 sequence: CASSPRQGGQPQHF. The CDR3 DNA follows: TGTGCCAGCAGTCCGCGACAGGGTGGTCAGCCCCAGCATTTT.

This clone was counted a single time. This sequence joins TRBV28 and TRBJ1-1; D is perhaps TRBD1 (6 bases). Trimming left V 8 bases short and J 11 bases short, with 33 bases between. CDR1 and CDR2 (germline): MDHEN, SYDVKM. The CDR3 has 17 residues. The CDR3 sequence is CASGPTTASGHGELAFF. CDR3 bases: TGTGCCAGCGGACCAACGACTGCATCGGGACATGGCGAACTGGCTTTCTTT.

This rearrangement joins TRBV4-3 to TRBJ2-7; TRBD2 aligns across 8 bases. After removal of 1 base from V and 0 bases from J, the junction contained 5 bases not matched to a gene. The CDR3 totals 16 residues. Germline V lookup: CDR1 LGHNA, CDR2 YSLEER. The CDR3 region has the DNA TGCGCCAGCAGCCAAGTAGGGCGGGGGGTCTCCTACGAGCAGTACTTC. It translates to CASSQVGRGVSYEQYF.

The count of this clone is one. The chain uses TRBV2 and TRBJ1-2; 7 nucleotides agree with TRBD1. Unmatched junction bases numbered 5, after V lost 6 bases and J lost 4 bases. The CDR3 is 13 residues long. Germline CDR1 reads SNHLY; CDR2 reads FYNNEI. CDR3 sequence reads: CASRTGSVYGYTF. Written as DNA, the CDR3 is TGTGCCAGCAGGACAGGGTCGGTCTATGGCTACACCTTC. Drawing the rest from reference TRBV2 and TRBJ1-2, the complete variable domain is EPEVTQTPSHQVTQMGQEVILRCVPISNHLYFYWYRQILGQKVEFLVSFYNNEISEKSEIFDDQFSVERPDGSNFTLKIRSTKLEDSAMYFCASRTGSVYGYTFGSGTRLTVV.

This sequence joins TRBV7-2 and TRBJ2-5, with TRBD2 matching over 7 bases. Germline values: CDR1 SGHTA, CDR2 FQGNSA. With 4 bases clipped from V and 4 bases from J, the junction kept 12 bases outside the gene matches. The length of the CDR3 is 16 residues. The chain's CDR3 is CASSWGGRGYGETQYF. CDR3 sequence (DNA): TGTGCCAGCAGCTGGGGGGGACGGGGGTATGGAGAGACCCAGTACTTC.

This clone was seen just once. V usage is TRBV9 and J usage is TRBJ2-2; TRBD2 agrees at 10 bases. J was trimmed by 6 bases and V by 1 base; bases with no gene match: 3. In germline, CDR1 is SGDLS, CDR2 YYNGEE. The length of the CDR3 is 15 residues. CDR3 amino acids: CASSVTSGIPGELFF. As DNA, the CDR3 is TGTGCCAGCAGCGTAACTAGCGGGATCCCCGGGGAGCTGTTTTTT.

This clone was picked up one time. CDR3 nucleotides: TGTGCCAGCAGTTCACCGGGACAGAACTATGGCTACACCTTC. This gives the protein CASSSPGQNYGYTF. The rearrangement joins TRBV27 to TRBJ1-2; 7 nucleotides match TRBD1. Looked up from germline, CDR1 is MNHEY and CDR2 is SMNVEV (reference sequence). J was trimmed by 2 bases and V by 4 bases; bases with no gene match: 4. The CDR3 length is 14 residues.

V usage is TRBV7-9 and J usage is TRBJ2-1; D may be TRBD2 (5 bases). This CDR3 is built from 15 residues. The germline V and J ends were trimmed by 1 base and 5 bases, with 12 bases remaining between them. Germline assignment: CDR1 SEHNR and CDR2 FQNEAQ (reference sequence). CDR3 region: CASSLGLALNNEQFF. In DNA, the CDR3 is TGTGCCAGCAGCTTAGGGCTAGCCCTAAACAATGAGCAGTTCTTC.

The chain recombines TRBV4-1 with TRBJ2-6, with 7 nucleotides matching TRBD1. The ends lost 0 bases at V and 0 bases at J; junction bases unmatched: 8. In germline, CDR1 is MGHRA, CDR2 YSYEKL. The CDR3 is made up of 19 amino acids. The CDR3 sequence: CASSQDRGQSSSGANVLTF. CDR3 nucleotide sequence: TGCGCCAGCAGCCAAGACCGGGGACAGTCAAGCTCTGGGGCCAACGTCCTGACTTTC.

CDR3 DNA sequence: TGTGCCAGCAGCCCCCGATGGACAGGCAGCACAGATACGCAGTATTTT. Residues: CASSPRWTGSTDTQYF. The rearrangement links TRBV4-2 to TRBJ2-3; 7 positions match TRBD1. Germline CDR1 and CDR2: LGHNA and YNFKEQ. This CDR3 has 16 amino acids. Unmatched junction bases numbered 7, after V lost 4 bases and J lost 0 bases.

This chain uses TRBV18 with TRBJ1-5; a possible D gene is TRBD1 (5 bases). Trimming stripped 5 bases from V and 6 bases from J, with 17 bases between. The CDR3 is made up of 15 amino acids. Germline CDR1 is KGHSH and CDR2 is LQKENI. CDR3 amino acids: CASSSMPGGSQPQHF. The CDR3 DNA follows: TGTGCCAGCTCATCGATGCCCGGGGGGAGTCAGCCCCAGCATTTT.

V and J are TRBV9 and TRBJ2-1; tentative D call: TRBD2 (7 bases). Germline values: CDR1 SGDLS, CDR2 YYNGEE. CDR3 size: 15 residues. V gave up 3 bases and J gave up 8 bases, with 18 bases separating them. Written as DNA, the CDR3 is TGTGCCAGCAGCGCCTCGGTGGGGGGGCGAGATGAGCAGTTCTTC. Translating gives CASSASVGGRDEQFF. The full variable domain, rest sourced from reference TRBV9 and TRBJ2-1, is DSGVTQTPKHLITATGQRVTLRCSPRSGDLSVYWYQQSLDQGLQFLIQYYNGEERAKGNILERFSAQQFPDLHSELNLSSLELGDSALYFCASSASVGGRDEQFFGPGTRLTVL.

This chain uses TRBV2 with TRBJ2-7; no definite D call. V was shortened by 9 bases and J by 2 bases, with 11 bases between the two germline ends. Per the germline V gene, CDR1 is SNHLY and CDR2 is FYNNEI. The CDR3 has 12 amino acids. CDR3 nucleotide sequence: TGTGCCAGTACGACACCCGCCTACGAGCAGTACTTC. Residues: CASTTPAYEQYF.

The chain couples TRBV6-6 to TRBJ1-5; 7 nucleotides agree with TRBD1. The CDR3 is 14 residues long. Trimming took 2 bases from V and 7 from J; bases not matched to a gene: 5. Germline lookup yields CDR1 MNHNY and CDR2 SVGAGI (reference sequence). The CDR3 DNA reads TGTGCCAGCAGTTACGAGGGGGCAGGCCAGCCCCAGCATTTT. Residues: CASSYEGAGQPQHF.

The chain employs TRBV5-4 and TRBJ2-7; maybe TRBD2 (5 bases). Germline V gives CDR1 SGHNT, CDR2 YYREEE (reference sequence). Trimming stripped 4 bases from V and 0 bases from J, with 14 bases between. The CDR3 length is 15 residues. The CDR3 DNA follows: TGTGCCAGCAGCCCGGAGGCGGCGAGCTCCTACGAGCAGTACTTC. Residues: CASSPEAASSYEQYF. Full variable domain (rest looked up from reference TRBV5-4 and TRBJ2-7): ETGVTQSPTHLIKTRGQQVTLRCSSQSGHNTVSWYQQALGQGPQFIFQYYREEENGRGNFPPRFSGLQFPNYSSELNVNALELDDSALYLCASSPEAASSYEQYFGPGTRLTVT.

The chain links TRBV4-3 to TRBJ2-1; TRBD2 aligns across 10 bases. V lost 3 bases and J lost 4; bases outside the gene matches: 3. The CDR3 consists of 15 residues. The germline CDR1 and CDR2 sequences are LGHNA and YSLEER. The CDR3 DNA sequence: TGCGCCAGCAGCCAGGGTAGCGGGGGGTACAATGAGCAGTTCTTC. Its protein is CASSQGSGGYNEQFF.

V is TRBV5-4 and J is TRBJ1-2; possible D gene TRBD1, 5 bases. Germline CDR1 and CDR2: SGHNT and YYREEE (reference sequence). The CDR3 consists of 12 residues. Trimming pared 4 bases from V and 8 bases from J, leaving 12 bases between. DNA of the CDR3: TGTGCCAGCAGCCGGCCCAGGGAAGGCTACACCTTC. It specifies CASSRPREGYTF.

The chain employs TRBV4-2 and TRBJ1-1; weak D call: TRBD1 (6 bases). The CDR3 has 15 amino acids. V shed 4 bases and J shed 1 base, with 13 bases lying between them. Germline CDR1 is LGHNA and CDR2 is YNFKEQ. The CDR3 DNA is TGTGCCAGCAGCCGGACCGGGACACCGAACACTGAAGCTTTCTTT. This codes for CASSRTGTPNTEAFF.